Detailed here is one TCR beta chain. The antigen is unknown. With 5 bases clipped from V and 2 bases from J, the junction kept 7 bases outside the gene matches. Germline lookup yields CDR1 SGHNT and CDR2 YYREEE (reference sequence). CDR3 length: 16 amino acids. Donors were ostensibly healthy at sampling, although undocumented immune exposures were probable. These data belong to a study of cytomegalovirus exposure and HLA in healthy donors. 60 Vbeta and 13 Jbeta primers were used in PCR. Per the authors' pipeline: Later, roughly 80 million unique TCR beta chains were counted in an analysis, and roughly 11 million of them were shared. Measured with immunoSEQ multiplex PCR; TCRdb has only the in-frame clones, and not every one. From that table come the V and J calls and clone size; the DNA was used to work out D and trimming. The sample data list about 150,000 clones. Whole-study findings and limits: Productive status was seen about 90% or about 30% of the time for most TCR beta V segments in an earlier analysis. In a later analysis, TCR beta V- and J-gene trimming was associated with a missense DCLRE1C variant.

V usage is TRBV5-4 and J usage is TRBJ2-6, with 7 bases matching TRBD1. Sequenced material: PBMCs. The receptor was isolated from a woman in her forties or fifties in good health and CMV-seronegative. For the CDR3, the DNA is TGTGCCAGCAGACCCGGGACAGCACCTGGGGCCAACGTCCTGACTTTC. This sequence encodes CASRPGTAPGANVLTF. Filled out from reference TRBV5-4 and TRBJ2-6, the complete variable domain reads ETGVTQSPTHLIKTRGQQVTLRCSSQSGHNTVSWYQQALGQGPQFIFQYYREEENGRGNFPPRFSGLQFPNYSSELNVNALELDDSALYLCASRPGTAPGANVLTFGAGSRLTVL.